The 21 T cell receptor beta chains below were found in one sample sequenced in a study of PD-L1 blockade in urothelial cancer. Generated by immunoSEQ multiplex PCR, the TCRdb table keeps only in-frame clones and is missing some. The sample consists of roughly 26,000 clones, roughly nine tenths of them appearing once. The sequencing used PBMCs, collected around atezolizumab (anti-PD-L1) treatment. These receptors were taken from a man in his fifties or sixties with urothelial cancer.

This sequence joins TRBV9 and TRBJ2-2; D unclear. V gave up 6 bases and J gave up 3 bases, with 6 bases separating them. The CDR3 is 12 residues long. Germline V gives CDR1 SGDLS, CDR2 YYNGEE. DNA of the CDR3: TGTGCCAGCACCGAGGACACCGGGGAGCTGTTTTTT. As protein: CASTEDTGELFF.

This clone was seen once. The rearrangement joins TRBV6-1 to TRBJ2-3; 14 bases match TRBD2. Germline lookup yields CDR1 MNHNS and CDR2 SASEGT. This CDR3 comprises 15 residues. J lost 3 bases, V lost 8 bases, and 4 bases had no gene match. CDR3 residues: CASGLAGGTTDTQYF. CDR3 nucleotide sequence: TGTGCCAGCGGACTAGCGGGGGGTACGACAGATACGCAGTATTTT.

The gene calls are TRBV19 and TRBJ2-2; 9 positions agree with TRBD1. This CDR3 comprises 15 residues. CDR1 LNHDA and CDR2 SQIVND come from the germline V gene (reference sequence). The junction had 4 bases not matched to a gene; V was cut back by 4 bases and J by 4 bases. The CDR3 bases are TGTGCCAGTAGTAGGGACAGGGCGGGCACCGGGGAGCTGTTTTTT. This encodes CASSRDRAGTGELFF.

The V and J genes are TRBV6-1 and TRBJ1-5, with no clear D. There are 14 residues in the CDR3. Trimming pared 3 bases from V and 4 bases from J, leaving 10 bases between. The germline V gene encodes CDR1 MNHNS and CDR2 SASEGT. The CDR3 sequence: CASSDFGPNQPQHF. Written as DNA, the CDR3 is TGTGCCAGCAGTGATTTCGGTCCTAATCAGCCCCAGCATTTT.

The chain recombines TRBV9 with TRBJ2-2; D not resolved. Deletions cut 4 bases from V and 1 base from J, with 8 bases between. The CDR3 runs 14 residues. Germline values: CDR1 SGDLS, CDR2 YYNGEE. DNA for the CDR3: TGTGCCAGCAGCATAGACGGGAACACCGGGGAGCTGTTTTTT. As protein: CASSIDGNTGELFF.

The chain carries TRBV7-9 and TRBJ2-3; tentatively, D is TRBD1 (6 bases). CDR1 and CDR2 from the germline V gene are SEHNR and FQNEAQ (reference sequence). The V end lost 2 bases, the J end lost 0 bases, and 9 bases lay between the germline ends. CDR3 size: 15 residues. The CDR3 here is CASSLYGQSTDTQYF. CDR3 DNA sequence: TGTGCCAGCAGCTTATACGGACAGAGCACAGATACGCAGTATTTT.

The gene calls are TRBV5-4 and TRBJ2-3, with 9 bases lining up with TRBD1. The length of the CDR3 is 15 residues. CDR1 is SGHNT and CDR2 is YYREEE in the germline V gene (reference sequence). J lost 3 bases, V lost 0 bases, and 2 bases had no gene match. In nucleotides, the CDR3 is TGTGCCAGCAGCTTGGACAGGGGGCTAACAGATACGCAGTATTTT. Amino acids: CASSLDRGLTDTQYF.

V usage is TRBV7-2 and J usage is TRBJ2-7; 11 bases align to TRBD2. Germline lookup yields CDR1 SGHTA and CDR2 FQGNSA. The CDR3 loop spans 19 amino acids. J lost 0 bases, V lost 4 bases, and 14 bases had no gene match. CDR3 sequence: CASSSLHSSGRTLSYEQYF. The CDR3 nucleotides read TGTGCCAGCAGCTCCCTTCACTCTAGCGGGAGGACCCTCTCCTACGAGCAGTACTTC.

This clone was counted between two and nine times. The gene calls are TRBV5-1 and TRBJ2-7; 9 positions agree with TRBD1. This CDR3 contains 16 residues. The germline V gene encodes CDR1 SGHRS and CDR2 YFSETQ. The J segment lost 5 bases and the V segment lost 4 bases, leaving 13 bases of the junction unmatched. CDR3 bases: TGCGCCAGCAGCATCCTTTCCGGGACAGGGTTCGACGAGCAGTACTTC. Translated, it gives CASSILSGTGFDEQYF.

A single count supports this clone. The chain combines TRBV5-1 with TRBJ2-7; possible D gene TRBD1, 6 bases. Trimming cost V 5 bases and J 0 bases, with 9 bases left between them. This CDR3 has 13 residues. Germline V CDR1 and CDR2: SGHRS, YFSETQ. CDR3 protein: CASRRTASYEQYF. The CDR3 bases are TGCGCCAGCAGGCGGACAGCCTCCTACGAGCAGTACTTC.

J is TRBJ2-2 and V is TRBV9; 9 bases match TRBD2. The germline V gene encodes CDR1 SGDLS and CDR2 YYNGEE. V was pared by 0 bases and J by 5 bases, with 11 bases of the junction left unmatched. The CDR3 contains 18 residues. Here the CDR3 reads CASSVVGGGATMTGELFF. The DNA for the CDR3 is TGTGCCAGCAGCGTAGTGGGCGGGGGGGCCACAATGACCGGGGAGCTGTTTTTT.

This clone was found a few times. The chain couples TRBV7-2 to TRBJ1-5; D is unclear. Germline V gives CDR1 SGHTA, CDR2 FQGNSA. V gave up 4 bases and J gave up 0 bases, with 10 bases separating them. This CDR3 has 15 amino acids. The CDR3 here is CASSSPRGSNQPQHF. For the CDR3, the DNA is TGTGCCAGCAGCTCCCCGCGGGGTAGCAATCAGCCCCAGCATTTT.

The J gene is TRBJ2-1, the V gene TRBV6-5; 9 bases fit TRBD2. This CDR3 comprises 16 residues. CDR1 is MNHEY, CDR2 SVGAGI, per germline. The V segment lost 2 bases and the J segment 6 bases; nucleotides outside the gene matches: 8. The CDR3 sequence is CASSYRVTSGANEQFF. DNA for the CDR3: TGTGCCAGCAGTTACAGAGTGACTAGCGGAGCCAATGAGCAGTTCTTC.

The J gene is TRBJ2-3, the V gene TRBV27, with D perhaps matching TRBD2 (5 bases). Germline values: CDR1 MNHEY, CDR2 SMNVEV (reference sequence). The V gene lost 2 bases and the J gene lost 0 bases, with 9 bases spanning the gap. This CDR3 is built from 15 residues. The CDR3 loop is CASSLLAFSTDTQYF. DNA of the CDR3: TGTGCCAGCAGTTTACTAGCTTTTAGCACAGATACGCAGTATTTT.

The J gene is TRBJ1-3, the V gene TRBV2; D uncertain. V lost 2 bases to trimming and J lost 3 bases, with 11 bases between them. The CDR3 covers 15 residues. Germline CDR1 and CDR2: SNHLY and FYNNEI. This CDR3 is CASSEMLFSGNTIYF. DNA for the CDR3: TGTGCCAGCAGTGAAATGCTCTTCAGTGGAAACACCATATATTTT.

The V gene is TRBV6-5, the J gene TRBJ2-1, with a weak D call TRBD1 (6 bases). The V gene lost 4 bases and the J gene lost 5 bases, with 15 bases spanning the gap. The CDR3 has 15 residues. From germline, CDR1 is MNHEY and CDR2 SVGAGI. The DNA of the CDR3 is TGTGCCAGCAGTTCCCGGACAGTAACGAACAATGAGCAGTTCTTC. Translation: CASSSRTVTNNEQFF.

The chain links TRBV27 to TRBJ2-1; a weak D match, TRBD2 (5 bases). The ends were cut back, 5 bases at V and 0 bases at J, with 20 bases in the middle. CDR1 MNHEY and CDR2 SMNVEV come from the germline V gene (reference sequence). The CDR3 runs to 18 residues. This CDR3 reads CASSPPLGSGSSYNEQFF. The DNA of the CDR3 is TGTGCCAGCAGTCCCCCCTTGGGGAGCGGAAGCTCCTACAATGAGCAGTTCTTC.

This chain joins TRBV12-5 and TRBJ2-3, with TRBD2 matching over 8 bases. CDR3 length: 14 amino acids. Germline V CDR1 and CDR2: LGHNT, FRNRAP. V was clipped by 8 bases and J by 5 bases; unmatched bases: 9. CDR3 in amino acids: CASSQRERIDTQYF. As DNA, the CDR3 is TGTGCTAGTTCTCAGCGGGAGAGGATAGATACGCAGTATTTT. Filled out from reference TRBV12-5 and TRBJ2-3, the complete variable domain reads DARVTQTPRHKVTEMGQEVTMRCQPILGHNTVFWYRQTMMQGLELLAYFRNRAPLDDSGMPKDRFSAEMPDATLATLKIQPSEPRDSAVYFCASSQRERIDTQYFGPGTRLTVL.

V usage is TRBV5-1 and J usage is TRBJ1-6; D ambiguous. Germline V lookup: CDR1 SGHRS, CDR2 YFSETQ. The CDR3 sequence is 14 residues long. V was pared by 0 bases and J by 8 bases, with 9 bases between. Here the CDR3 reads CASSLVQRDSPLHF. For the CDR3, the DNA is TGCGCCAGCAGCTTGGTACAGAGAGATTCACCCCTCCACTTT.

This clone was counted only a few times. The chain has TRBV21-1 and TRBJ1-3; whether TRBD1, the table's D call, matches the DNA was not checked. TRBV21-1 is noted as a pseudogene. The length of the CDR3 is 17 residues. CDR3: CASSKGRRGQTGNTIYF. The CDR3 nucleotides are TGTGCCAGCAGCAAAGGTCGCAGGGGGCAGACTGGAAACACCATATATTTT.

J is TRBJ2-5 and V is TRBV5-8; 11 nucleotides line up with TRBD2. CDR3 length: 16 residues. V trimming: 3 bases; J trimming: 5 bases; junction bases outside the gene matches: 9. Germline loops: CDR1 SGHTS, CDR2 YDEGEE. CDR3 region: CASSSSLAGVRETQYF. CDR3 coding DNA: TGTGCCAGCAGCTCCTCACTAGCGGGAGTCCGGGAGACCCAGTACTTC.